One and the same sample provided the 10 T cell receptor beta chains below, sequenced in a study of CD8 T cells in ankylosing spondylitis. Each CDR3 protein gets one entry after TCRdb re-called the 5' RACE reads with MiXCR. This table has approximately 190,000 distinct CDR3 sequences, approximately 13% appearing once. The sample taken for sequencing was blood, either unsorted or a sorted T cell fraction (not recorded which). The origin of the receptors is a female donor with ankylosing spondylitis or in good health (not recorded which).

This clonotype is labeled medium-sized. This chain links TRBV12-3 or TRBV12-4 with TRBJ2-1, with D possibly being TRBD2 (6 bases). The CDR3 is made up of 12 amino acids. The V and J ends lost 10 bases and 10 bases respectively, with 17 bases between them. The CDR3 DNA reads TGTGCCACCGATAGTGGGAGGAGAGAGCAGTTCTTC. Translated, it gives CATDSGRREQFF.

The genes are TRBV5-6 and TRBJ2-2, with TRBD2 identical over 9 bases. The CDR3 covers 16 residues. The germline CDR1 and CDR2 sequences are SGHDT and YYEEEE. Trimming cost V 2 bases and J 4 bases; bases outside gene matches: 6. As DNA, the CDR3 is TGTGCCAGCAGCTTTCTGCGGGAGGGTAGCACCGGGGAGCTGTTTTTT. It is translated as CASSFLREGSTGELFF.

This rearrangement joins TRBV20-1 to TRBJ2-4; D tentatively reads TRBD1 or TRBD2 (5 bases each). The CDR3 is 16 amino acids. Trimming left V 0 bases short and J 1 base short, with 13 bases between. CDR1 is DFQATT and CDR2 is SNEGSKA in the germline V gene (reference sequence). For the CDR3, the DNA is TGCAGTGCTAGAGATCCGGGGCGGATGGCCAAAAACATTCAGTACTTC. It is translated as CSARDPGRMAKNIQYF.

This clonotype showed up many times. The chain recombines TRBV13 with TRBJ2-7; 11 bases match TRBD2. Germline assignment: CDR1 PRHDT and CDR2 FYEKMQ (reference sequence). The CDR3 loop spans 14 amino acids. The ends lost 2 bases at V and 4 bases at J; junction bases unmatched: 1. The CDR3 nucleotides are TGTGCCAGCAGCTTAACTAGCGGGAGATACGAGCAGTACTTC. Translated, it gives CASSLTSGRYEQYF.

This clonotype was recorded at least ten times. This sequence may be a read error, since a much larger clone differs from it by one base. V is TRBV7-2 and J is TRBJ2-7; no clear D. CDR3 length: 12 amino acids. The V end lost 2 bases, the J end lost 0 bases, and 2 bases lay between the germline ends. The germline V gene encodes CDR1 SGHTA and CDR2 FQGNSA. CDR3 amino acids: CASSLRSYEQYF. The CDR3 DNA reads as TGTGCCAGCAGCTTACGCTCCTACGAGCAGTACTTC.

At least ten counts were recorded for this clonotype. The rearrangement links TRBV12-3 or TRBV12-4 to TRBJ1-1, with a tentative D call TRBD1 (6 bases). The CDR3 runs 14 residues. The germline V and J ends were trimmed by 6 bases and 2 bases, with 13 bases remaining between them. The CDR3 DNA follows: TGTGCCAGCAGCCTCGGGACATTTAACACTGAAGCTTTCTTT. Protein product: CASSLGTFNTEAFF.

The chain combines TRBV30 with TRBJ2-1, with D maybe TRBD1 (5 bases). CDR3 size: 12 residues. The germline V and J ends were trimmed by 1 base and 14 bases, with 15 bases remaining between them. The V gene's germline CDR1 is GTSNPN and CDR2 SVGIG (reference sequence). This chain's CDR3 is CAWSGDSEKEFF. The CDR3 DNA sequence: TGTGCCTGGAGTGGTGACAGTGAAAAAGAGTTCTTC.

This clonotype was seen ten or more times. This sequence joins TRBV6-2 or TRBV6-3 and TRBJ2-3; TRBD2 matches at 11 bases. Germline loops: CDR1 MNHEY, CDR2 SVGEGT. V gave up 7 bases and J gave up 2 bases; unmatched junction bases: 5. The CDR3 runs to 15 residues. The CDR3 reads CASTLAGGFTDTQYF. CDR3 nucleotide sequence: TGTGCCAGCACGCTAGCGGGAGGCTTCACAGATACGCAGTATTTT.

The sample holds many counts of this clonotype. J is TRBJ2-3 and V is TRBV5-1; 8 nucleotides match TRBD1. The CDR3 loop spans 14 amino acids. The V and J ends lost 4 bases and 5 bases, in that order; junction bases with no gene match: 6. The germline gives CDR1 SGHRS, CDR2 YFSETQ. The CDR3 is CASSPGGFQDTQYF. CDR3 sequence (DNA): TGCGCCAGCAGCCCAGGGGGCTTTCAAGATACGCAGTATTTT.

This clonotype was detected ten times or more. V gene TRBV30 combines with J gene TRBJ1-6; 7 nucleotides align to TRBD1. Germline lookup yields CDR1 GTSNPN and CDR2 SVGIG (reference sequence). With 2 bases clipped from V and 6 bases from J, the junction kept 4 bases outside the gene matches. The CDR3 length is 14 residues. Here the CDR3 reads CAWSRTGSNSPLHF. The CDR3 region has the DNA TGTGCCTGGAGTCGGACAGGTTCTAATTCACCCCTCCACTTT.